Following are 13 T cell receptor beta chains from one sample sequenced in a study of blood T cell repertoires in COVID-19. Here immunoSEQ multiplex PCR was the method, and the copy in TCRdb shows in-frame clones only, minus some. The table lists over 300,000 clones, approximately 88% of them singletons. Sequenced sample: peripheral blood. These receptors were taken from a middle-aged man with acute or convalescent COVID-19.

V gene TRBV30 combines with J gene TRBJ1-2, with TRBD1 as a possible D gene (6 bases). The germline V gene encodes CDR1 GTSNPN and CDR2 SVGIG (reference sequence). V shed 0 bases and J shed 0 bases, with 14 bases lying between them. This CDR3 contains 16 residues. CDR3 DNA sequence: TGTGCCTGGAGTGTAACAGGGCAGTACTCTAACTATGGCTACACCTTC. This translates into CAWSVTGQYSNYGYTF.

As concerns this clone: The sample has other DNA sequences that encode this CDR3 too. The V gene is TRBV5-1, the J gene TRBJ2-7; D uncertain. The CDR3 runs 11 residues. Germline V gene lookup returns CDR1 SGHRS and CDR2 YFSETQ. V shed 3 bases and J shed 2 bases, with 3 bases lying between them. For the CDR3, the DNA is TGCGCCAGCAGCTCCACCTACGAGCAGTACTTC. As protein: CASSSTYEQYF.

The chain is built from TRBV9 and TRBJ2-5; D ambiguous. CDR1 is SGDLS, CDR2 YYNGEE, per germline. Trimming removed 1 base at V and 7 bases at J, with 11 bases between. This CDR3 has 13 residues. CDR3 DNA sequence: TGTGCCAGCAGCGTAAACGGTCCTACGACCCAGTACTTC. Residues: CASSVNGPTTQYF. The variable domain in full, with the rest retrieved from reference TRBV9 and TRBJ2-5, is DSGVTQTPKHLITATGQRVTLRCSPRSGDLSVYWYQQSLDQGLQFLIQYYNGEERAKGNILERFSAQQFPDLHSELNLSSLELGDSALYFCASSVNGPTTQYFGPGTRLLVL.

V usage is TRBV30 and J usage is TRBJ1-1, with D uncertain. Germline V gives CDR1 GTSNPN, CDR2 SVGIG (reference sequence). V was pared by 3 bases and J by 1 base, with 15 bases between. This CDR3 is 15 amino acids long. The CDR3 region is CAWRVRPGGNTEAFF. CDR3 DNA sequence: TGTGCCTGGAGAGTGCGGCCTGGAGGGAACACTGAAGCTTTCTTT.

CDR3 DNA sequence: TGTGCCAGCAGTTTATTCATTTCGGGGCCTAGCGGGGATCAAGAGACCCAGTACTTC. Translating gives CASSLFISGPSGDQETQYF. The V and J genes are TRBV28 and TRBJ2-5; 9 nucleotides line up with TRBD2. After removal of 1 base from V and 2 bases from J, the junction contained 14 bases not matched to a gene. Germline V gives CDR1 MDHEN, CDR2 SYDVKM. CDR3 length: 19 residues.

The genes are TRBV13 and TRBJ1-2; the match to TRBD1 covers 10 bases. The CDR3 length is 15 residues. V shed 5 bases, J shed 4 bases, and the junction held 7 bases outside the gene matches. Germline V lookup: CDR1 PRHDT, CDR2 FYEKMQ (reference sequence). This chain's CDR3 is CASSPGTGVVYGYTF. DNA for the CDR3: TGTGCCAGCAGCCCGGGGACAGGGGTTGTCTATGGCTACACCTTC.

The V call is TRBV28, the J call TRBJ2-7, with TRBD1 as a possible D gene (6 bases). Trimming shortened V by 8 bases and J by 2 bases, and 16 bases separated the two germline ends. This CDR3 contains 14 residues. Germline V gives CDR1 MDHEN, CDR2 SYDVKM. The CDR3 nucleotides are TGTGCCAGCCCGTCGGACAGAGCAACCTACGAGCAGTACTTC. Amino acids: CASPSDRATYEQYF. Looking up the rest from reference TRBV28 and TRBJ2-7 gives the full variable domain: DVKVTQSSRYLVKRTGEKVFLECVQDMDHENMFWYRQDPGLGLRLIYFSYDVKMKEKGDIPEGYSVSREKKERFSLILESASTNQTSMYLCASPSDRATYEQYFGPGTRLTVT.

A remark on this clone: The same CDR3 arises from other DNA sequences in this sample as well. V and J are TRBV27 and TRBJ2-1, with 12 nucleotides matching TRBD2. This CDR3 comprises 15 residues. The V gene's germline CDR1 is MNHEY and CDR2 SMNVEV (reference sequence). The V segment lost 5 bases and the J segment 4 bases; nucleotides outside the gene matches: 3. In nucleotides, the CDR3 is TGTGCCAGCAGTCTAGCGGGAGGGCCTTACAATGAGCAGTTCTTC. Its translation: CASSLAGGPYNEQFF.

The chain has TRBV9 and TRBJ2-5; 9 positions match TRBD2. CDR1 is SGDLS and CDR2 is YYNGEE in the germline V gene. V shed 0 bases and J 5 bases; nucleotides not matched to a gene: 5. The CDR3 spans 15 residues. In DNA form, the CDR3 reads TGTGCCAGCAGCGTAGTTGGCGGGAGGGCTGAGACCCAGTACTTC. It yields the protein CASSVVGGRAETQYF.

This chain joins TRBV30 and TRBJ2-2; no reliable D call. Deletions cut 4 bases from V and 1 base from J, with 7 bases between. CDR3 size: 13 residues. Germline loops: CDR1 GTSNPN, CDR2 SVGIG (reference sequence). CDR3 DNA: TGTGCCTGGACGTTATGGAACACCGGGGAGCTGTTTTTT. It codes for CAWTLWNTGELFF.

The chain uses TRBV11-2 and TRBJ1-1; the D gene is possibly TRBD1 (5 bases). The CDR3 has 14 amino acids. Germline V CDR1 and CDR2: SGHAT, FQNNGV. V was clipped by 4 bases and J by 4 bases, with 13 bases between them. CDR3 DNA sequence: TGTGCCAGCAGCTCACTCGACAGCCGCACTGAAGCTTTCTTT. Protein sequence: CASSSLDSRTEAFF.

CDR3 in DNA: TGTGCCAGCAGCTTAACAAATCAGGGGTCCGGGGAGCTGTTTTTT. Translation: CASSLTNQGSGELFF. The rearrangement links TRBV7-3 to TRBJ2-2, with D possibly TRBD1 on 6 matching bases. Trimming removed 0 bases at V and 6 bases at J, with 11 bases between. From germline, CDR1 is SGHTA and CDR2 FQGTGA. This CDR3 has 15 residues.

A single count supports this clone. This rearrangement joins TRBV30 to TRBJ2-6, with 7 bases aligning to TRBD1. J was trimmed by 0 bases and V by 5 bases; bases with no gene match: 7. CDR1 is GTSNPN and CDR2 is SVGIG in the germline V gene (reference sequence). This CDR3 is 16 amino acids long. The CDR3 region is CAWGRDSSSGANVLTF. The CDR3 DNA is TGTGCCTGGGGCCGGGACAGCAGCTCTGGGGCCAACGTCCTGACTTTC.